This entry is about one T cell receptor (beta chain). The target of this receptor is not known. No quality values exist for individual bases; no much larger clone is one base distant. The source of the sample is a study of OX40 agonist ivuxolimab in advanced cancers. About the investigation overall: Ivuxolimab was an agonistic, fully human IgG2 monoclonal antibody directed against OX40 (CD134), a costimulatory receptor. The purpose of peripheral TCRbeta sequencing was to test whether ivuxolimab changed TCR sequence diversity and led to clonal T-cell expansion. Of the approximately 54 dose-escalation patients, hepatocellular carcinoma was present in 19, melanoma in roughly 15, renal cell carcinoma in 9 and head and neck cancer in 9. The paper covers the monotherapy dose-escalation part of the phase I ivuxolimab trial, which included N ≈ 54 patients. Prior anti-PD-1, anti-PD-L1 or anti-CTLA-4 therapy was permitted, and checkpoint inhibitors had been received by about 36% of dose-escalation patients. Partial responses occurred in three dose-escalation patients, of whom one had hepatocellular carcinoma and two had cutaneous melanoma. In the dose-escalation cohort, 82.7% of patients were male, and the mean age was approximately 60 years, with a range of 23 to 79. Intravenous ivuxolimab was administered to patients every 2 weeks at six dose levels: 0.01, 0.1, 0.3, 1.5, 3 and 10 mg/kg.

The trial excluded patients who had a history of autoimmune disease or who were on systemic immunosuppression. Peripheral blood for TCR sequencing was drawn from every dose cohort at baseline, at cycle 4 day 1 and at cycle 7 day 1. The samples were taken from a phase I, first-in-human, multicenter, open-label dose-escalation trial of ivuxolimab. Adults with locally advanced or metastatic head and neck squamous cell, hepatocellular, melanoma or renal cell carcinoma were enrolled in the trial. CD4+ and CD8+ T cells were sorted separately from peripheral blood before TCR sequencing. The germline V gene sets CDR1 to SGHVS and CDR2 to FNYEAQ. The CDR3, cysteine through phenylalanine, is 15 amino acids long. Only the CDR3 DNA is retained, 45 bases long and in frame from the first base. V is pruned by 5 bases and J by 3 bases, leaving 8 bases of the junction without a gene match. To sequence the TCRbeta CDR3 region, genomic DNA was isolated from the sorted cells. TCRbeta CDR3 regions were sequenced using the immunoSEQ Assay. In TCRdb, the immuneACCESS table is reduced to in-frame sequences with V and J assigned. These tables do not hold every clone; where another copy was compared, an unresolved V gene accounts for under half, and the others remain unexplained. This sample comprises 85,000 to 100,000 clones, 85% to 95% of them detected only once. The biggest ten clones account for around 0.3% of the sample.

General findings and caveats noted by the study authors: Partial responders in the 0.1-3.0 mg/kg groups had among the lowest normalized peripheral clonal expansion, especially among CD8+ T cells. On average, CD8+ T cells showed more expanded clones than CD4+ T cells after ivuxolimab. The antigen specificity of the peripheral T cells that underwent clonal expansion was not determined. Low levels of normalized T-cell clonal expansion were also shown by some nonresponding patients. At doses from 0.1 to 3.0 mg/kg, clonal expansion was seen in both CD4+ and CD8+ blood T cells between baseline and week 6.

The sequence links TRBV7-6 to TRBJ1-1, and TRBD1 matches 8 of the central bases. The sequences come from CD4+ or CD8+ T cells sorted from blood, collected in a trial of the OX40 agonist ivuxolimab. The receptor was derived from an adult with an advanced solid tumor such as melanoma, head and neck, liver or kidney cancer. The nucleotide sequence reads as follows: TGTGCCAGCAGCGCCGGCAGGGGGCAGGACACTGAAGCTTTCTTT. Its product reads: CASSAGRGQDTEAFF.